Below are 29 T cell receptor beta chains sequenced from a single sample in a study of blood T cell repertoires in COVID-19. Profiling relied on immunoSEQ multiplex PCR, and the TCRdb table lists in-frame clones only, not all of them. The table records about 100,000 clones, 80% to 95% of them present only once. Sequences were obtained from peripheral blood. The receptors derive from a man aged 45-65 years with active COVID-19.

The gene calls are TRBV6-6 and TRBJ2-5; 10 bases are a match to TRBD1. V lost 5 bases to trimming and J lost 4 bases; unmatched junction nucleotides: 7. This CDR3 has 15 residues. Germline V lookup: CDR1 MNHNY, CDR2 SVGAGI (reference sequence). CDR3: CASSAGTGVVETQYF. DNA for the CDR3: TGTGCCAGCAGTGCCGGGACAGGGGTGGTAGAGACCCAGTACTTC.

CDR3 in amino acids: CASSGGLAGAIDTQYF. Written as DNA, the CDR3 is TGCGCCAGCAGCGGGGGACTAGCGGGAGCGATAGATACGCAGTATTTT. V is TRBV5-1 and J is TRBJ2-3, with TRBD2 identical over 14 bases. The junction had 6 bases not matched to a gene; V was cut back by 4 bases and J by 5 bases. The germline V gene has CDR1 SGHRS and CDR2 YFSETQ. The CDR3 loop spans 16 amino acids.

The chain uses TRBV16 and TRBJ2-3; perhaps TRBD1 as D (5 bases). Germline assignment: CDR1 KGHSY and CDR2 FQNENV. Trimming shortened V by 4 bases and J by 3 bases, and 11 bases separated the two germline ends. The CDR3 covers 14 residues. The CDR3, as DNA: TGTGCCAGCAGCCCCACAAGGGGAACAGATACGCAGTATTTT. As protein: CASSPTRGTDTQYF.

The rearrangement uses TRBV19 and TRBJ1-1; 8 bases are a match to TRBD1. CDR3 length: 14 residues. Germline trimming cut 5 bases from V and 6 bases from J; bases unmatched to any gene: 8. Per the germline V gene, CDR1 is LNHDA and CDR2 is SQIVND (reference sequence). The CDR3 DNA follows: TGTGCCAGTAGTGAGGCAGGGGGCAGGCCTGAAGCTTTCTTT. Its protein is CASSEAGGRPEAFF.

This chain uses TRBV18 with TRBJ2-3; tentatively, D is TRBD1 (5 bases). Germline loops: CDR1 KGHSH, CDR2 LQKENI. Trimming took 6 bases from V and 3 from J, leaving 16 bases between them. This CDR3 contains 15 residues. CDR3 amino acids: CASSREAVLTDTQYF. The CDR3 nucleotides are TGTGCCAGCTCCAGGGAAGCAGTTCTAACAGATACGCAGTATTTT. Full variable domain (missing parts from reference TRBV18 and TRBJ2-3): NAGVMQNPRHLVRRRGQEARLRCSPMKGHSHVYWYRQLPEEGLKFMVYLQKENIIDESGMPKERFSAEFPKEGPSILRIQQVVRGDSAAYFCASSREAVLTDTQYFGPGTRLTVL.

This clone has only one observation. The J gene is TRBJ2-7, the V gene TRBV6-5; 7 bases are a match to TRBD1. CDR3 length equals 13 residues. Germline values: CDR1 MNHEY, CDR2 SVGAGI. Trimming cost V 7 bases and J 2 bases; bases outside gene matches: 5. This chain's CDR3 is CASTLTGPYEQYF. In DNA, the CDR3 is TGTGCCAGCACCCTGACAGGGCCCTACGAGCAGTACTTC.

A few counts support this clone. The chain uses TRBV5-1 and TRBJ1-1; tentatively, D is TRBD1 (5 bases). Trimming stripped 3 bases from V and 4 bases from J, with 13 bases between. The CDR3 is made up of 14 amino acids. From germline, CDR1 is SGHRS and CDR2 YFSETQ. The CDR3 DNA reads as TGCGCCAGCAGCTCAAGGGGTGATAGCACTGAAGCTTTCTTT. It specifies CASSSRGDSTEAFF.

The chain employs TRBV30 and TRBJ2-2, with TRBD2 as a possible D gene (6 bases). The germline V and J ends were trimmed by 1 base and 4 bases, with 10 bases remaining between them. The CDR3 has 14 residues. Germline V gene lookup returns CDR1 GTSNPN and CDR2 SVGIG (reference sequence). CDR3 sequence reads: CAWSELAGTGELFF. CDR3 nucleotides: TGTGCCTGGAGTGAACTAGCTGGCACCGGGGAGCTGTTTTTT.

This clone was detected once. This chain uses TRBV2 with TRBJ1-2; D not certain. Per germline, CDR1 SNHLY and CDR2 FYNNEI. V lost 3 bases and J 4 bases, leaving 15 bases between the germline ends. The CDR3 is 15 residues long. CDR3 in DNA: TGTGCCAGCAGTGAGGGGAGCGTAAAAGCCTATGGCTACACCTTC. It yields the protein CASSEGSVKAYGYTF.

J is TRBJ1-4 and V is TRBV5-4; D perhaps matches TRBD1 (5 bases). Trimming stripped 3 bases from V and 7 bases from J, with 13 bases between. The CDR3 covers 14 residues. Germline-derived CDR1 and CDR2 are SGHNT and YYREEE (reference sequence). In nucleotides, the CDR3 is TGTGCCAGCAGCTCCGCGGGGGGAGGTGAAAAACTGTTTTTT. Protein product: CASSSAGGGEKLFF. Combining the CDR3 with reference TRBV5-4 and TRBJ1-4 gives the whole variable domain ETGVTQSPTHLIKTRGQQVTLRCSSQSGHNTVSWYQQALGQGPQFIFQYYREEENGRGNFPPRFSGLQFPNYSSELNVNALELDDSALYLCASSSAGGGEKLFFGSGTQLSVL.

A single count supports this clone. This rearrangement joins TRBV4-1 to TRBJ2-7; the match to TRBD1 covers 7 bases. The CDR3 contains 15 residues. Unmatched junction bases numbered 4, after V lost 0 bases and J lost 2 bases. Germline V CDR1 and CDR2: MGHRA, YSYEKL. The CDR3 spells CASSQEKTGAYEQYF. CDR3 bases: TGCGCCAGCAGCCAAGAGAAAACAGGGGCCTACGAGCAGTACTTC.

This chain connects TRBV11-3 to TRBJ1-1; D may be TRBD1 (5 bases). Between the trimmed V and J ends, which lost 1 base and 4 bases, there was a span of 7 bases. The CDR3 totals 13 residues. Germline values: CDR1 SGHNT, CDR2 YENEEA. The CDR3 reads CASSLGQGTEAFF. Written as DNA, the CDR3 is TGTGCCAGCAGCTTAGGCCAGGGCACTGAAGCTTTCTTT.

The rearrangement links TRBV19 to TRBJ2-3; TRBD2 matches 11 bases. J lost 5 bases, V lost 6 bases, and 1 base had no gene match. The germline V gene encodes CDR1 LNHDA and CDR2 SQIVND (reference sequence). This CDR3 has 13 residues. CDR3 in DNA: TGTGCCAGTAGGGGGACTAGCGGAGATACGCAGTATTTT. Its protein is CASRGTSGDTQYF.

The chain joins TRBV15 to TRBJ2-3, with D possibly being TRBD2 (5 bases). V was pared by 0 bases and J by 5 bases, with 12 bases between. CDR3 length equals 15 residues. The germline gives CDR1 LNHNV, CDR2 YYDKDF (reference sequence). CDR3: CATSRDPAGGDTQYF. CDR3 DNA sequence: TGTGCCACCAGCAGAGATCCAGCAGGAGGAGATACGCAGTATTTT.

The chain uses TRBV7-9 and TRBJ1-1; D is uncertain. The CDR3 spans 14 residues. The V and J ends lost 1 base and 0 bases respectively, with 6 bases between them. The germline V gene has CDR1 SEHNR and CDR2 FQNEAQ (reference sequence). The CDR3 coding sequence is TGTGCCAGCAGCTTAGGAAGCATGAACACTGAAGCTTTCTTT. This sequence encodes CASSLGSMNTEAFF.

This chain connects TRBV19 to TRBJ2-1, with D possibly matching TRBD2 (6 bases). V lost 8 bases and J 2 bases, leaving 16 bases between the germline ends. Germline V CDR1 and CDR2: LNHDA, SQIVND (reference sequence). This CDR3 spans 15 amino acids. CDR3 in amino acids: CASGKGTPAYNEQFF. The DNA of the CDR3 is TGTGCCAGTGGAAAGGGGACTCCAGCCTACAATGAGCAGTTCTTC.

The chain uses TRBV5-8 and TRBJ2-1, with a possible D match to TRBD1 (5 bases). V shed 0 bases and J shed 9 bases, with 13 bases lying between them. The CDR3 runs to 14 residues. Germline V lookup: CDR1 SGHTS, CDR2 YDEGEE. For the CDR3, the DNA is TGTGCCAGCAGCTTGGCCACGACAGCTCTTGAGCAGTTCTTC. Encoded protein: CASSLATTALEQFF.

The gene calls are TRBV19 and TRBJ1-6, with D possibly being TRBD1 (5 bases). This CDR3 contains 14 residues. V lost 3 bases and J 9 bases, leaving 12 bases between the germline ends. The germline V gene has CDR1 LNHDA and CDR2 SQIVND (reference sequence). The CDR3 sequence: CASSMPGEVSPLHF. The CDR3 DNA reads TGTGCCAGTAGTATGCCGGGGGAGGTTTCACCCCTCCACTTT.

This clone came up once. This chain uses TRBV2 with TRBJ2-5, with 7 positions matching TRBD1. Germline V lookup: CDR1 SNHLY, CDR2 FYNNEI. Trimming cost V 0 bases and J 3 bases; bases outside gene matches: 7. This CDR3 has 16 amino acids. CDR3 sequence (DNA): TGTGCCAGCAGTGAAGCGCGGACAGGAGCCAAAGAGACCCAGTACTTC. It yields the protein CASSEARTGAKETQYF.

This chain connects TRBV7-9 to TRBJ2-5; TRBD2 is a possible D gene (5 bases). CDR1 and CDR2 (germline): SEHNR, FQNEAQ (reference sequence). V was cut by 3 bases and J by 5 bases, with 13 bases left in between. This CDR3 region has 14 residues. The CDR3 DNA reads TGTGCCAGCAGCTTCGGGGAGTTTGGGGAGACCCAGTACTTC. Translation gives CASSFGEFGETQYF.

The chain combines TRBV29-1 with TRBJ2-1; D is ambiguous. The V gene's germline CDR1 is SQVTM and CDR2 ANQGSEA. V was cut by 3 bases and J by 6 bases, with 15 bases left in between. The CDR3 loop spans 14 amino acids. The CDR3 DNA reads TGCAGCGTTGATTCCGCGACAAGCTTCAATGAGCAGTTCTTC. It is translated as CSVDSATSFNEQFF.

This clone was observed once. V usage is TRBV11-2 and J usage is TRBJ1-1, with D tentatively TRBD1 (5 bases). Looked up from germline, CDR1 is SGHAT and CDR2 is FQNNGV. CDR3 length: 15 amino acids. V lost 5 bases and J lost 1, with 14 bases in between. The CDR3 nucleotides are TGTGCCAGCAGCCCCGCCAGGGTCGGGAACACTGAAGCTTTCTTT. This sequence encodes CASSPARVGNTEAFF.

V usage is TRBV18 and J usage is TRBJ2-6, with D tentatively TRBD1 (5 bases). This CDR3 contains 18 residues. The germline gives CDR1 KGHSH, CDR2 LQKENI. V lost 3 bases, J lost 2 bases, and 17 bases lay in between. This CDR3 is CASSPYTPGLAGANVLTF. CDR3 nucleotide sequence: TGTGCCAGCTCACCGTACACCCCAGGGTTAGCTGGGGCCAACGTCCTGACTTTC. Full variable domain (remainder filled in from reference TRBV18 and TRBJ2-6): NAGVMQNPRHLVRRRGQEARLRCSPMKGHSHVYWYRQLPEEGLKFMVYLQKENIIDESGMPKERFSAEFPKEGPSILRIQQVVRGDSAAYFCASSPYTPGLAGANVLTFGAGSRLTVL.

The J gene is TRBJ1-5, the V gene TRBV28, with a possible D match to TRBD1 (5 bases). The germline gives CDR1 MDHEN, CDR2 SYDVKM. Trimming stripped 2 bases from V and 6 bases from J, with 5 bases between. The CDR3 consists of 12 residues. The CDR3 is CASSLRGQPQHF. DNA for the CDR3: TGTGCCAGCAGTTTAAGGGGTCAGCCCCAGCATTTT.

A word on this clone: Compared with germline, one end of the junction differs, possibly owing to a read error. The rearrangement links TRBV2 to TRBJ2-1; TRBD1 aligns across 7 bases. The CDR3 totals 12 residues. The germline CDR1 and CDR2 sequences are SNHLY and FYNNEI. Here the CDR3 DNA reads TGTGCCAGCAGCGGGGACAGCAATCAGCAGTTCTTC. This encodes CASSGDSNQQFF.

The chain recombines TRBV28 with TRBJ2-1, with D perhaps TRBD2 (7 bases). In germline, CDR1 is MDHEN, CDR2 SYDVKM. This CDR3 has 16 residues. V was shortened by 5 bases and J by 3 bases, with 17 bases between the two germline ends. CDR3 amino acids: CASSPLGGPHYNEQFF. Written as DNA, the CDR3 is TGTGCCAGCAGTCCCCTCGGGGGGCCGCACTACAATGAGCAGTTCTTC.

In nucleotides, the CDR3 is TGTGCCAGCAGTCGGTCAACTAATGAAAAACTGTTTTTT. It encodes CASSRSTNEKLFF. The V and J genes are TRBV2 and TRBJ1-4; D is ambiguous. The CDR3 is 13 amino acids. Between the trimmed V and J ends, which lost 5 bases and 0 bases, there was a span of 4 bases. Germline V lookup: CDR1 SNHLY, CDR2 FYNNEI. Using reference TRBV2 and TRBJ1-4 for the parts outside the CDR3, the full variable domain is EPEVTQTPSHQVTQMGQEVILRCVPISNHLYFYWYRQILGQKVEFLVSFYNNEISEKSEIFDDQFSVERPDGSNFTLKIRSTKLEDSAMYFCASSRSTNEKLFFGSGTQLSVL.

This chain joins TRBV24-1 and TRBJ2-2; 12 bases agree with TRBD1. The CDR3 consists of 17 residues. Germline CDR1 and CDR2: KGHDR and SFDVKD. Trimming took 5 bases from V and 4 from J; bases not matched to a gene: 7. CDR3 nucleotide sequence: TGTGCCACCAGTGGGCTACCGGGACAGGGGGCCACCGGGGAGCTGTTTTTT. Translating gives CATSGLPGQGATGELFF.

In its sample, this clone was seen once. This sequence joins TRBV19 and TRBJ2-1, with TRBD2 matching 8 bases. The V segment lost 5 bases and the J segment 4 bases; nucleotides outside the gene matches: 10. The germline gives CDR1 LNHDA, CDR2 SQIVND (reference sequence). The CDR3 runs 16 residues. The CDR3 DNA is TGTGCCAGTAGTCCCCCCCCGGGACTAGGGTACAATGAGCAGTTCTTC. As protein: CASSPPPGLGYNEQFF.